This TCR beta chain appears in the sequencing data of a study of regulatory T cells in long-lasting Graves disease. In this sample, this clonotype turned up many times. Sequencing libraries for TCR beta were prepared with iRepertoire HTBI primers and Arm-PCR of CDR3 regions. TCRdb analysed the multiplex PCR reads with MiXCR anew, one entry per CDR3 protein. The table has hundreds of thousands of distinct CDR3 sequences, roughly 17% seen once. The time point denotes: newly diagnosed GD, antithyroid drugs for less than 3 months. Generation of the TCR library employed RNA extracted from PBMCs. These data also featured in a second study, about T cells in Graves' hyperthyroidism and ophthalmopathy.

The sequence came from a man between 35 and 55 years old with Graves disease. This specimen consisted of peripheral blood mononuclear cells (PBMCs), obtained at new diagnosis, from a patient treated with antithyroid drugs.

The CDR3 sequence is CASSPLGVYEQYF. CDR3 nucleotides: TGTGCCAGCAGCCCCTTGGGGGTCTACGAGCAGTACTTC. The chain recombines TRBV12-3 or TRBV12-4 with TRBJ2-7, with D perhaps matching TRBD1 or TRBD2 (5 bases each). V lost 6 bases and J lost 3, with 12 bases in between. This CDR3 has 13 amino acids.